These T cell receptor beta chains were read from a single sample in a study of blood T cell repertoires in COVID-19. Profiling relied on immunoSEQ multiplex PCR, and the TCRdb table lists in-frame clones only, not all of them. The sample has more than 90,000 clones, 82% seen once. Sequencing input: peripheral blood. The receptors stem from a man older than 75 with acute or convalescent COVID-19. CDR3s include the opening cysteine and the closing phenylalanine or tryptophan. Each record gives: clone size, J gene, D gene, V gene, CDR3 protein, CDR3 DNA. A D gene is named only where the DNA matches it firmly. Not all rows give a size; the values are once, few, many and, for expanded clones, a class.

abundance: NA
j_gene: TRBJ2-7
d_gene: NA
v_gene: TRBV29-1
CDR3aa: CSVEESSYEQYF
CDR3nt: TGCAGCGTTGAAGAGAGCTCCTACGAGCAGTACTTC

abundance: NA
j_gene: TRBJ1-5
d_gene: NA
v_gene: TRBV7-2
CDR3aa: CASSSTGREQPQHF
CDR3nt: TGTGCCAGCAGCTCGACAGGCAGGGAACAGCCCCAGCATTTT

abundance: few
j_gene: TRBJ1-4
d_gene: NA
v_gene: TRBV19
CDR3aa: CASTQQNNEKLFF
CDR3nt: TGTGCCAGTACGCAACAGAACAATGAAAAACTGTTTTTT

abundance: NA
j_gene: TRBJ2-7
d_gene: NA
v_gene: TRBV5-4
CDR3aa: CASSLKQGTYEQYF
CDR3nt: TGTGCCAGCAGCTTAAAACAGGGAACCTACGAGCAGTACTTC

abundance: NA
j_gene: TRBJ2-3
d_gene: NA
v_gene: TRBV5-4
CDR3aa: CASRSGGPITDTQYF
CDR3nt: TGTGCCAGCAGATCAGGGGGGCCAATAACAGATACGCAGTATTTT

abundance: few
j_gene: TRBJ2-1
d_gene: TRBD2
v_gene: TRBV7-9
CDR3aa: CASSLIAGGLTSGYNEQFF
CDR3nt: TGTGCCAGCAGCTTGATTGCGGGAGGCCTAACCTCGGGCTACAATGAGCAGTTCTTC

abundance: NA
j_gene: TRBJ1-1
d_gene: NA
v_gene: TRBV10-3
CDR3aa: CAISESRGHPEAFF
CDR3nt: TGTGCCATCAGTGAGTCTCGAGGACACCCTGAAGCTTTCTTT

abundance: NA
j_gene: TRBJ2-2
d_gene: NA
v_gene: TRBV30
CDR3aa: CAWTQGFGRAGELFF
CDR3nt: TGTGCCTGGACCCAGGGATTCGGCCGGGCCGGGGAGCTGTTTTTT

abundance: NA
j_gene: TRBJ2-4
d_gene: TRBD1
v_gene: TRBV7-2
CDR3aa: CASSFQGQVSKNIQYF
CDR3nt: TGTGCCAGCAGCTTTCAGGGACAGGTGTCCAAAAACATTCAGTACTTC

abundance: NA
j_gene: TRBJ2-3
d_gene: TRBD2
v_gene: TRBV7-8
CDR3aa: CASRLAGVLDTQYF
CDR3nt: TGTGCCAGCAGACTAGCGGGAGTCTTAGATACGCAGTATTTT

abundance: once
j_gene: TRBJ2-3
d_gene: TRBD2
v_gene: TRBV28
CDR3aa: CASSSSGGFTDTQYF
CDR3nt: TGTGCCAGCAGTTCGAGCGGGGGGTTCACAGATACGCAGTATTTT

abundance: once
j_gene: TRBJ2-5
d_gene: TRBD1
v_gene: TRBV13
CDR3aa: CASSSYAGQGFETQYF
CDR3nt: TGTGCCAGCAGCTCCTACGCGGGACAGGGATTCGAGACCCAGTACTTC

abundance: NA
j_gene: TRBJ1-1
d_gene: NA
v_gene: TRBV5-4
CDR3aa: CASSLVQGGRTEAFF
CDR3nt: TGTGCCAGCAGCTTGGTCCAGGGCGGGAGGACTGAAGCTTTCTTT

abundance: NA
j_gene: TRBJ1-3
d_gene: NA
v_gene: TRBV6-5
CDR3aa: CASSYRVNSGNTIYF
CDR3nt: TGTGCCAGCAGTTACCGGGTTAACTCTGGAAACACCATATATTTT

abundance: few
j_gene: TRBJ1-5
d_gene: NA
v_gene: TRBV3-1/TRBV3-2
CDR3aa: CASSQDHGGGQPQHF
CDR3nt: TGTGCCAGCAGCCAAGATCATGGGGGAGGGCAGCCCCAGCATTTT

abundance: NA
j_gene: TRBJ2-6
d_gene: TRBD1
v_gene: TRBV3-1/TRBV3-2
CDR3aa: CASSRQGAHSGANVLTF
CDR3nt: TGTGCCAGCAGCCGTCAGGGGGCACACTCTGGGGCCAACGTCCTGACTTTC

abundance: NA
j_gene: TRBJ2-1
d_gene: TRBD2
v_gene: TRBV5-1
CDR3aa: CASSSGLAGGYNEQFF
CDR3nt: TGCGCCAGCAGCTCTGGACTAGCGGGGGGCTACAATGAGCAGTTCTTC

abundance: NA
j_gene: TRBJ1-5
d_gene: NA
v_gene: TRBV30
CDR3aa: CAWRGGGNQPQHF
CDR3nt: TGTGCCTGGAGGGGAGGGGGAAATCAGCCCCAGCATTTT

abundance: NA
j_gene: TRBJ2-7
d_gene: TRBD2
v_gene: TRBV2
CDR3aa: CASSAGTSYYEQYF
CDR3nt: TGTGCCAGCAGCGCAGGGACTAGCTACTACGAGCAGTACTTC

abundance: NA
j_gene: TRBJ1-4
d_gene: TRBD1
v_gene: TRBV6-5
CDR3aa: CATRGGSSMNEKLFF
CDR3nt: TGTGCCACCAGGGGGGGATCTTCAATGAATGAAAAACTGTTTTTT

abundance: NA
j_gene: TRBJ2-1
d_gene: NA
v_gene: TRBV27
CDR3aa: CASNLGAGQGVYEQFF
CDR3nt: TGTGCCAGCAATCTGGGAGCGGGCCAAGGGGTCTATGAGCAGTTCTTC

abundance: NA
j_gene: TRBJ2-1
d_gene: TRBD1
v_gene: TRBV27
CDR3aa: CASSLRWTGGALFNSYNEQFF
CDR3nt: TGTGCCAGCAGTTTAAGGTGGACAGGGGGCGCCTTATTTAACTCCTACAATGAGCAGTTCTTC

abundance: NA
j_gene: TRBJ2-7
d_gene: NA
v_gene: TRBV10-3
CDR3aa: CAIRQDYEQYF
CDR3nt: TGTGCCATCAGGCAGGACTACGAGCAGTACTTC

abundance: NA
j_gene: TRBJ1-3
d_gene: NA
v_gene: TRBV7-9
CDR3aa: CASSFAGGLNTIYF
CDR3nt: TGTGCCAGCAGCTTCGCAGGTGGCCTAAACACCATATATTTT

abundance: NA
j_gene: TRBJ2-2
d_gene: TRBD2
v_gene: TRBV28
CDR3aa: CASSFRGLAGYTGELFF
CDR3nt: TGTGCCAGCAGTTTCCGCGGACTAGCGGGATACACCGGGGAGCTGTTTTTT

abundance: NA
j_gene: TRBJ1-2
d_gene: TRBD1
v_gene: TRBV7-2
CDR3aa: CASRQSGTGVGYTF
CDR3nt: TGTGCCAGCAGACAGTCCGGGACAGGGGTTGGCTACACCTTC

abundance: NA
j_gene: TRBJ2-6
d_gene: TRBD2
v_gene: TRBV28
CDR3aa: CASSFFTSAGANVLTF
CDR3nt: TGTGCCAGCAGTTTTTTTACTAGCGCTGGGGCCAACGTCCTGACTTTC

abundance: NA
j_gene: TRBJ1-5
d_gene: NA
v_gene: TRBV24-1
CDR3aa: CATSNRAAQPQHF
CDR3nt: TGTGCCACCAGTAACAGGGCGGCTCAGCCCCAGCATTTT

abundance: NA
j_gene: TRBJ2-7
d_gene: TRBD2
v_gene: TRBV27
CDR3aa: CASRGLAGVYEQYF
CDR3nt: TGTGCCAGCCGCGGACTAGCGGGAGTATACGAGCAGTACTTC

abundance: NA
j_gene: TRBJ2-7
d_gene: NA
v_gene: TRBV4-3
CDR3aa: CASSQAKIPAYEQYF
CDR3nt: TGCGCCAGCAGCCAAGCTAAAATCCCTGCCTACGAGCAGTACTTC

abundance: few
j_gene: TRBJ2-1
d_gene: TRBD2
v_gene: TRBV4-3
CDR3aa: CASSQDGRDSQFF
CDR3nt: TGCGCCAGCAGCCAAGATGGGAGGGACTCACAGTTCTTC

abundance: NA
j_gene: TRBJ1-1
d_gene: NA
v_gene: TRBV15
CDR3aa: CATSRVPSGEAFF
CDR3nt: TGTGCCACCAGCAGAGTGCCCAGCGGAGAAGCTTTCTTT

abundance: few
j_gene: TRBJ2-7
d_gene: TRBD1
v_gene: TRBV7-6
CDR3aa: CASSRGISYEQYF
CDR3nt: TGTGCCAGCTCCAGGGGGATCTCCTACGAGCAGTACTTC

abundance: NA
j_gene: TRBJ1-3
d_gene: NA
v_gene: TRBV7-9
CDR3aa: CASSPNTGLSGNTIYF
CDR3nt: TGTGCCAGCAGCCCAAATACAGGGCTCTCTGGAAACACCATATATTTT

abundance: NA
j_gene: TRBJ2-3
d_gene: TRBD1
v_gene: TRBV29-1
CDR3aa: CSVRQGSGDTQYF
CDR3nt: TGCAGCGTCAGACAGGGCTCGGGAGATACGCAGTATTTT

abundance: NA
j_gene: TRBJ2-1
d_gene: TRBD2
v_gene: TRBV7-2
CDR3aa: CASSSQLAGDNEQFF
CDR3nt: TGTGCCAGCAGCTCCCAACTAGCGGGGGACAATGAGCAGTTCTTC

abundance: NA
j_gene: TRBJ2-6
d_gene: NA
v_gene: TRBV2
CDR3aa: CASRGLGSRSGANVLTF
CDR3nt: TGTGCCAGCAGGGGCTTGGGCAGCCGCTCTGGGGCCAACGTCCTGACTTTC

abundance: NA
j_gene: TRBJ1-6
d_gene: NA
v_gene: TRBV30
CDR3aa: CAWNGVANSPLHF
CDR3nt: TGTGCCTGGAACGGGGTCGCTAATTCACCCCTCCACTTT

abundance: NA
j_gene: TRBJ1-2
d_gene: NA
v_gene: TRBV27
CDR3aa: CASSLSFERGRDNGYTF
CDR3nt: TGTGCCAGCAGTTTATCGTTCGAGCGGGGTCGTGACAATGGCTACACCTTC

abundance: NA
j_gene: TRBJ1-3
d_gene: NA
v_gene: TRBV27
CDR3aa: CASMRGATETGNTIYF
CDR3nt: TGTGCCAGCATGCGGGGGGCGACGGAAACTGGAAACACCATATATTTT

abundance: NA
j_gene: TRBJ2-7
d_gene: TRBD2
v_gene: TRBV3-1/TRBV3-2
CDR3aa: CASSQEALAASYEQYF
CDR3nt: TGTGCCAGCAGCCAAGAAGCACTAGCGGCTTCCTACGAGCAGTACTTC

abundance: NA
j_gene: TRBJ2-5
d_gene: TRBD2
v_gene: TRBV7-2
CDR3aa: CASSPALAGGPETQYF
CDR3nt: TGTGCCAGCAGCCCCGCTCTTGCGGGGGGGCCAGAGACCCAGTACTTC

abundance: few
j_gene: TRBJ2-1
d_gene: TRBD1
v_gene: TRBV3-1/TRBV3-2
CDR3aa: CASTPTGFRNEQFF
CDR3nt: TGTGCCAGCACCCCGACAGGGTTTCGGAATGAGCAGTTCTTC

abundance: NA
j_gene: TRBJ2-4
d_gene: NA
v_gene: TRBV7-2
CDR3aa: CASSPDRENIQYF
CDR3nt: TGTGCCAGCAGCCCTGACAGAGAAAACATTCAGTACTTC

abundance: NA
j_gene: TRBJ1-3
d_gene: NA
v_gene: TRBV19
CDR3aa: CASSTLTGPFSGNTIYF
CDR3nt: TGTGCCAGTAGTACACTCACAGGGCCCTTCTCTGGAAACACCATATATTTT

abundance: few
j_gene: TRBJ2-4
d_gene: TRBD2
v_gene: TRBV7-8
CDR3aa: CASSPTSGQVIQYF
CDR3nt: TGTGCCAGCAGCCCGACTAGCGGGCAGGTGATTCAGTACTTC

abundance: NA
j_gene: TRBJ1-1
d_gene: NA
v_gene: TRBV5-6
CDR3aa: CASSLGGARRGEAFF
CDR3nt: TGTGCCAGCAGCTTGGGCGGGGCACGGCGGGGTGAAGCTTTCTTT

abundance: few
j_gene: TRBJ1-2
d_gene: NA
v_gene: TRBV6-5
CDR3aa: CASSYGGRNYGYTF
CDR3nt: TGTGCCAGCAGTTACGGAGGCAGGAACTATGGCTACACCTTC

abundance: NA
j_gene: TRBJ2-3
d_gene: NA
v_gene: TRBV5-6
CDR3aa: CASSLDGGSTDTQYF
CDR3nt: TGTGCCAGCAGCTTGGATGGGGGGAGCACAGATACGCAGTATTTT

abundance: NA
j_gene: TRBJ2-3
d_gene: TRBD2
v_gene: TRBV4-3
CDR3aa: CASSHERSGGAHTQYF
CDR3nt: TGCGCCAGCAGCCACGAGAGGAGCGGGGGGGCGCATACGCAGTATTTT

abundance: NA
j_gene: TRBJ2-7
d_gene: TRBD2
v_gene: TRBV7-8
CDR3aa: CASSVRLASFPYEQYF
CDR3nt: TGTGCCAGCAGCGTCAGACTAGCTTCGTTTCCCTACGAGCAGTACTTC

abundance: NA
j_gene: TRBJ1-1
d_gene: TRBD1
v_gene: TRBV19
CDR3aa: CASSTNRGWMNTEAFF
CDR3nt: TGTGCCAGTAGTACCAACAGGGGTTGGATGAACACTGAAGCTTTCTTT

abundance: NA
j_gene: TRBJ2-5
d_gene: TRBD1
v_gene: TRBV28
CDR3aa: CASSPRGQGKQTQYF
CDR3nt: TGTGCCAGCAGTCCCAGGGGACAGGGAAAACAGACCCAGTACTTC

abundance: NA
j_gene: TRBJ2-2
d_gene: NA
v_gene: TRBV18
CDR3aa: CASSSGTNTGELFF
CDR3nt: TGTGCCAGCTCATCCGGGACAAACACCGGGGAGCTGTTTTTT

abundance: NA
j_gene: TRBJ2-1
d_gene: NA
v_gene: TRBV6-4
CDR3aa: CASSVAGGNEQFF
CDR3nt: TGTGCCAGCAGTGTGGCCGGGGGCAATGAGCAGTTCTTC